This entry features one T cell receptor beta chain sequence. The antigen it recognizes is unknown. Per-base qualities were not stored, and no clone one base away is much larger. The CDR3 sequence holds 11 residues, the cysteine and phenylalanine included. Of all the DNA, just the CDR3 is kept, 33 bases in frame from base 1. In the germline V gene, CDR1 corresponds to SQVTM and CDR2 to ANQGSEA. The junction carries 9 bases between V and J, which are trimmed by 1 base and 9 bases respectively. The data originate from a study of patients and donors after allogeneic stem cell transplantation (TCRdb year 2020). The method was RT-PCR. The sequencer was a NextSeq 550. In TCRdb, the public reads were trimmed at Q25 with fastp and aligned with MiXCR, with productive beta chains retained. One record per CDR3 amino acid sequence lists the most common genes and DNA. The sample table lists about 960,000 distinct CDR3 sequences, about 20% of them with a count of one. Around 6% of the sample is taken by the ten largest.

This TCR derives from a human donor who was either an allogeneic HSCT recipient or a stem cell or donor lymphocyte infusion donor (not recorded which). It is not recorded whose cells these are; they may come from a transplant donor. What was sequenced was blood, either unsorted or a sorted T cell fraction (not recorded which). This chain joins TRBV29-1 to TRBJ2-5; tentative D gene TRBD2, with 5 bases matching. The DNA sequence is TGCAGCGTTGAAGCCTCCGGGGCCCAGTACTTC. Translated, this gives CSVEASGAQYF.